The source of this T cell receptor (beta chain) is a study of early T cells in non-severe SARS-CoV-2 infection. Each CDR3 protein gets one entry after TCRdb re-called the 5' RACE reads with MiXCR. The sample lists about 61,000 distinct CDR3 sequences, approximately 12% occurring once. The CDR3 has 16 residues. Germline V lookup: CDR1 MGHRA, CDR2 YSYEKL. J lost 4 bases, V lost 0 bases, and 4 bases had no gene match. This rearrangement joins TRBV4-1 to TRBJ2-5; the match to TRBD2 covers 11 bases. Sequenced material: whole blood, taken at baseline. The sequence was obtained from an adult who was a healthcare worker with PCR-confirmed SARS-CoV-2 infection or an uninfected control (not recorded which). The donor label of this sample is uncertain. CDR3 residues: CASSQDVLAGGETQYF. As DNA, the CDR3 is TGCGCCAGCAGCCAAGACGTGCTAGCGGGGGGAGAGACCCAGTACTTC.